This T cell receptor beta chain was captured by sequencing in a study of CD8+ T cells in alopecia areata (dated by TCRdb to the late 2010s). Study-level background: In both human patients and the C3H/HeJ mouse model, the study applied high-throughput TCRbeta sequencing to look at T cell clonal expansion in alopecia areata. Scalp tissue and sorted CD4+ and CD8+ peripheral blood T cells from patchy and totalis/universalis alopecia areata patients and from healthy controls were covered by human TCRbeta sequencing. TCRbeta CDR3 regions were amplified by immunoSEQ multiplex PCR with 35 Vbeta forward and 13 Jbeta reverse primers. RNA came from the PAXgene miRNA kit for fixed scalp, the miRNeasy kit for PBMCs, and the RNeasy kit for mouse skin. Scalp clonality was compared among normal scalp (n=4), patchy alopecia areata scalp (n=8), and alopecia totalis/universalis scalp (n=8).

The CDR3 runs 13 residues from the cysteine to the phenylalanine. Only CDR3 DNA remains: 39 bases, in frame from the first base. Via the germline V gene, CDR1 is MNHEY and CDR2 SVGAGI. Trimming costs V 2 bases and J 1 base, and their ends lie 6 bases apart. Study-level results and caveats: Unlike mouse skin, where gammadelta T cells dominate, normal human skin contains resident alphabeta T cells that get sequenced too, which complicates analysis of the scalp TCR repertoire. Shared TCR sequences between patients were less evident than in mice, which may be partly attributable to HLA diversity in the patient population. Higher clonality and more expanded CD8+ clones were observed in lesional scalp than in normal scalp, particularly in alopecia totalis/universalis, a finding suggestive of antigenic drive.

After PBMCs were isolated by density centrifugation and stained for CD3, CD4 and CD8, a FACSAria was used to sort CD4+ and CD8+ T cells. Scalp biopsies and blood samples were provided by unaffected controls. Details on this clone: Its antigen is not yet known. No much larger clone is present one base from it, and per-base qualities are unavailable.

Libraries were constructed by the immunoSEQ multiplex PCR assay. RNA was extracted from all samples and reverse transcribed into cDNA, which served as template for TCR sequencing. First-strand cDNA was synthesized using SuperScript III with a 2:1 mix of oligo-dT and random hexamers. A synthetic immune receptor repertoire was used to assess amplification bias, and residual bias was removed computationally. The authors processed their data as follows. Raw reads were preprocessed for error removal, and CDR3 was defined according to IMGT conventions as running from the conserved cysteine to phenylalanine. Clonality was calculated as 1 minus Shannon entropy normalized by log2 of the number of productive unique TCRs. Whether scalp clones were CD4 or CD8 was inferred by matching scalp TCRbeta sequences against CD4 and CD8 repertoires sorted from blood. TCRdb holds this immuneACCESS table with in-frame rearrangements only. Some clones are missing; in checked studies, unresolved V genes explain under half, and the rest has no known cause. Clonal size and the V and J genes are those of that table, whereas D and trimming came from the DNA. In this sample the table shows some 150,000 clones, about two thirds of which occur a single time. Together, the top ten hold about 38% of the sample.

The V and J segments used are TRBV6-5 and TRBJ2-7; the D gene remains uncertain. This clonotype was obtained from a human donor in good health. Material: CD8+ T cells sorted from blood. The nucleotide sequence reads as follows: TGTGCCAGCAGTTACGGCTTATCCTACGAGCAGTACTTC. This yields the protein CASSYGLSYEQYF.